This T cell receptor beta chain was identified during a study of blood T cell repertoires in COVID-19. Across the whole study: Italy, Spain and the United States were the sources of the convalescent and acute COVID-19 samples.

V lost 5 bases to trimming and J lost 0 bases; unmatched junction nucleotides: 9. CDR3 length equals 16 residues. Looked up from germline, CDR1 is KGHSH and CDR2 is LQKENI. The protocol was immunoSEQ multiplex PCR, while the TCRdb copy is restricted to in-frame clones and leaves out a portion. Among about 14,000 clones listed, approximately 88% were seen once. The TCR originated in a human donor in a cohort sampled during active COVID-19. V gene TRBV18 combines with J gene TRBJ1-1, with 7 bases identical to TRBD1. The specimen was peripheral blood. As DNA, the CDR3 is TGTGCCAGCTCAGCCGGACAGGCTTCCATGAACACTGAAGCTTTCTTT. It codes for CASSAGQASMNTEAFF.